This is a list of T cell receptor beta chains from one sample in a study of cytomegalovirus exposure and HLA in healthy donors. Measured with immunoSEQ multiplex PCR; TCRdb has only the in-frame clones, and not every one. The data hold about 130,000 clones, with around three quarters observed a single time. Sequences were obtained from PBMCs. The receptors stem from a woman aged 60-75 years in good health and CMV-seropositive. Both conserved end residues are part of each CDR3.

v_call	j_call	cdr3_aa
TRBV11-2	TRBJ2-7	CASSLNLDKNYEQYF
TRBV10-2	TRBJ1-3	CASKEDSYSGNTIYF
TRBV5-4	TRBJ2-3	CASSSSGTGYTDTQYF
TRBV11-2	TRBJ1-3	CASSLQGYSGNTIYF
TRBV6-5	TRBJ1-1	CASTKRQGSNTEAFF
TRBV6-5	TRBJ2-1	CASSYQGLAGDNEQFF
TRBV5-8	TRBJ1-5	CASTSGAYQPQHF
TRBV10-3	TRBJ2-2	CATFGVEKNTGELFF
TRBV4-2	TRBJ2-3	CASSQELAGTDTQYF
TRBV6-5	TRBJ2-5	CASSSGRGLELRTQYF
TRBV6-1	TRBJ1-1	CASSVGGYTEAFF
TRBV5-1	TRBJ2-5	CASSLVPGGETQYF
TRBV18	TRBJ1-1	CASSPPIGGGTEAFF
TRBV7-9	TRBJ2-7	CASSPGLAGGSFYEQYF
TRBV7-9	TRBJ1-1	CASSSGGNTEAFF
TRBV6-6	TRBJ2-5	CASSRSARGETQYF
TRBV6-5	NA	CASSQKRGRPYEQYF
TRBV19	TRBJ1-1	CASSIDPAGNTEAFF
TRBV6-4	TRBJ2-1	CASSDLSSSANEQFF
TRBV19	TRBJ1-1	CATRGQSNTEAFF
TRBV7-2	TRBJ1-2	CASSSRQGGGYTF
TRBV4-3	TRBJ2-1	CASSQEPGSGQFF
TRBV21-1	TRBJ1-3	CASKWSWFHKFGNTIYF
TRBV14	TRBJ2-7	CASSSGLAGDYEQYF
TRBV27	TRBJ1-1	CASSLDRHDTEAFF
TRBV29-1	TRBJ2-1	CSVDSPGELGNEQFF
TRBV5-1	TRBJ2-7	CASSFETGPYEQYF
TRBV5-4	TRBJ2-2	CASSQYGQGNTGELFF
TRBV30	TRBJ1-2	CAWSVRVADGYTF
TRBV7-2	TRBJ1-1	CASSWGPGGTEAFF
TRBV29-1	NA	CSVATGTGVHEQYF
TRBV7-9	TRBJ1-4	CASSRFIGQGNEKLFF
TRBV4-1	TRBJ2-3	CASSQENLAPTDTQYF
TRBV7-2	TRBJ2-7	CASSPRLTSGTYEQYF
TRBV10-3	TRBJ2-5	CAISERGSQETQYF
TRBV18	TRBJ1-5	CASSTTVRDQPQHF